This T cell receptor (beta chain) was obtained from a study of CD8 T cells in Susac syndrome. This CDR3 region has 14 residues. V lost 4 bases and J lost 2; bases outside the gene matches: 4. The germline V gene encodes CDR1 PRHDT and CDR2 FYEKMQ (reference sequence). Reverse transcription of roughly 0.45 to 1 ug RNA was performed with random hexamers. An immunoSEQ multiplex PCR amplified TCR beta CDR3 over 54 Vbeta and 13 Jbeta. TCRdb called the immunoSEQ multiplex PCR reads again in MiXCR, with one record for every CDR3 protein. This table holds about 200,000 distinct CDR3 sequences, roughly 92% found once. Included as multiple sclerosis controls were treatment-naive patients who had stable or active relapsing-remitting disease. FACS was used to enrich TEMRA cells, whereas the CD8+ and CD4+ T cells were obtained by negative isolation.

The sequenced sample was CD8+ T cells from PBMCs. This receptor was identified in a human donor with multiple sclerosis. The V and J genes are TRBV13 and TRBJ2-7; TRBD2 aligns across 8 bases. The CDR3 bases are TGTGCCAGCAGCTCCGGGACTAGGGCCTACGAGCAGTACTTC. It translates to CASSSGTRAYEQYF.